This TCR beta chain was found in a study of T cells after yellow fever vaccination. Overall study results and limits: On re-exposure, the response was weaker but peaked faster, at day 5 versus 15. Once the booster was given, most primary-vaccination clones reappeared, at just over 95% for CD4 and over 75% for CD8.

One entry per CDR3 protein, called by TCRdb with MiXCR from the 5' RACE reads. The sample includes roughly 48,000 distinct CDR3 sequences, 6% to 8.5% of them seen just once. CDR3 length equals 12 residues. V was cut by 1 base and J by 8 bases, with 8 bases left in between. Looked up from germline, CDR1 is MGHRA and CDR2 is YSYEKL. This clonotype was obtained from a man in his late teens or twenties who received the YFV17D yellow fever vaccine. The source was CD8+ T cells not binding an NS4B(214-222) dextramer, sorted from PBMCs, collected 45 days after the first yellow fever vaccination. This chain joins TRBV4-1 and TRBJ1-2; possible D gene TRBD1, 6 bases. The CDR3 sequence is CASSQGGHGYTF. CDR3 nucleotide sequence: TGCGCCAGCAGCCAAGGGGGGCACGGCTACACCTTC.